This T cell receptor beta chain was observed in a study of blood T cell repertoires in COVID-19. The CDR3 spans 14 residues. V shed 4 bases, J shed 1 base, and the junction held 3 bases outside the gene matches. The germline V gene has CDR1 LGHDT and CDR2 YNNKEL (reference sequence). Profiling relied on immunoSEQ multiplex PCR, and the TCRdb table lists in-frame clones only, not all of them. The table lists under 250,000 clones, nearly 85% of them singletons, with around 5.5% in the top ten. This chain links TRBV3-1 (or the pseudogene TRBV3-2) with TRBJ2-5, with 7 bases that match TRBD1. The sample was peripheral blood. The sequence was collected from a human donor in a cohort sampled during active COVID-19. CDR3 region: CASSPGTVQETQYF. The CDR3 coding sequence is TGTGCCAGCAGCCCCGGGACAGTCCAAGAGACCCAGTACTTC.